The source of this T cell receptor (beta chain) is a study of cytomegalovirus exposure and HLA in healthy donors. The study's findings and limits: Among TCR beta chains, those listed as cytomegalovirus-associated numbered about 150.

A word on this clone: The target antigen is unknown.

CDR3 length equals 16 residues. V was clipped by 1 base and J by 1 base, with 11 bases between them. Looked up from germline, CDR1 is MNHNS and CDR2 is SASEGT. The PCR contained 60 Vbeta and 13 Jbeta primers. Here immunoSEQ multiplex PCR was the method, and the copy in TCRdb shows in-frame clones only, minus some. The sample has about 120,000 clones; about 80% are singletons. The receptor was derived from a man aged 25-40 years in good health and CMV-seropositive. The chain joins TRBV6-1 to TRBJ2-1; D is unresolved. The sample was PBMCs. In DNA form, the CDR3 reads TGTGCCAGCAGTGAAGGTCCCGTTCGGTCCTACAATGAGCAGTTCTTC. Its protein product is CASSEGPVRSYNEQFF.